This TCR beta chain was captured in a study of CD8 T cells in ankylosing spondylitis. Per germline, CDR1 SGHAT and CDR2 FQNNGV. This CDR3 has 15 amino acids. The germline V and J ends were trimmed by 5 bases and 8 bases, with 19 bases remaining between them. Findings of the study overall: As for the disease-linked clones, they showed a CD8+ phenotype and occurred at relatively low frequencies in peripheral blood. A TCR beta motif made of several highly homologous variants seemed typical of ankylosing spondylitis blood. From matched ankylosing spondylitis synovial fluid, disease-linked clones were reportedly recovered at significantly enriched levels.

This clonotype was seen ten or more times. Its cognate antigen is unknown. For TCR beta, libraries came from quantitative 5'-RACE with molecular barcodes. MiXCR, run by TCRdb on the 5' RACE reads, gives a single entry per CDR3 protein. The table includes about 440,000 distinct CDR3 sequences, roughly a sixth detected once. This clonotype originated in a male donor with ankylosing spondylitis. The rearrangement uses TRBV11-2 and TRBJ2-1; D unclear. The specimen was blood, either unsorted or a sorted T cell fraction (not recorded which). DNA for the CDR3: TGTGCCAGCAGCCCCCCCGTGCTAGTTAGGGATGAGCAGTTCTTC. This gives the protein CASSPPVLVRDEQFF.